Listed here are 4 T cell receptor beta chains from one sample, sequenced in a study of naive and memory T cell subsets. Findings of the study overall: A few larger clonotypes appeared in naive repertoires, especially CD8, possibly memory cells re-expressing CD45RA.

No antigen has been identified for these receptors. The beta constant-region primer was an equimolar mix of two oligonucleotides covering TRBC1 and TRBC2. The ligated cDNA underwent four PCR rounds using SP2 and nested alpha and beta constant-region primers. MiXCR, run by TCRdb on the UMI-ligation and nested PCR reads, gives a single entry per CDR3 protein. The repertoire holds approximately 150,000 distinct CDR3 sequences, with about a fifth as singletons. Sample: naive CD8+ T cells from blood. These receptors were collected from a human donor in good health.

The chain couples TRBV6-1 to TRBJ2-1, with 7 bases aligning to TRBD1. J was trimmed by 6 bases and V by 6 bases; bases with no gene match: 11. Germline V CDR1 and CDR2: MNHNS, SASEGT. The CDR3 runs 15 residues. The CDR3 region has the DNA TGTGCCAGCAGCATTATTCAGGGGGATATCAATGAGCAGTTCTTC. Residues: CASSIIQGDINEQFF.

V usage is TRBV29-1 and J usage is TRBJ2-1, with D hard to call. Trimming shortened V by 2 bases and J by 4 bases, and 6 bases separated the two germline ends. The CDR3 length is 12 residues. In germline, CDR1 is SQVTM, CDR2 ANQGSEA. This chain's CDR3 is CSVELRYNEQFF. The CDR3 nucleotides are TGCAGCGTTGAACTTAGGTACAATGAGCAGTTCTTC.

The table lists this clonotype with a few counts. V usage is TRBV6-2 or TRBV6-3 and J usage is TRBJ2-7, with 10 bases aligning to TRBD1. The CDR3 totals 14 residues. Germline assignment: CDR1 MNHEY and CDR2 SVGEGT. After removal of 5 bases from V and 3 bases from J, the junction contained 4 bases not matched to a gene. This CDR3 reads CASSGGQGDYEQYF. DNA for the CDR3: TGTGCCAGCAGTGGCGGACAGGGGGACTACGAGCAGTACTTC.

This clonotype was detected only a few times. The chain carries TRBV7-9 and TRBJ2-7; 9 nucleotides line up with TRBD1. There are 17 residues in the CDR3. The V segment lost 4 bases and the J segment 5 bases; nucleotides outside the gene matches: 15. Germline CDR1 and CDR2: SEHNR and FQNEAQ (reference sequence). The CDR3 DNA reads as TGTGCCAGCAGCTATGTTCCGGGAGGACAGGGGTACAACGAGCAGTACTTC. This translates into CASSYVPGGQGYNEQYF.